The rows below give T cell receptor beta chains drawn from one sample of a study of human CD4 T cells and Enterobacteriaceae. Libraries were prepared by immunoSEQ multiplex PCR; TCRdb keeps only in-frame clonotypes and omits some of them. This table has under 35,000 clones, around four fifths appearing once. The sequenced sample consisted of memory CD4+ T cells from blood. The receptors shown here come from a human donor in good health. The conserved cysteine and the conserved F or W are not part of the CDR3 here.

V gene	J gene	CDR3 protein
TRBV28	TRBJ2-2	ASRQGGIGELF
TRBV30	TRBJ1-4	AQGQGWEKLF
TRBV19	TRBJ1-1	ASSITSSNTEAF
TRBV28	TRBJ2-3	ASDRLAGVTDTQY
TRBV6-6	TRBJ2-5	ASSPHGASPGETQY
TRBV4-1	TRBJ2-7	ASSQGVGIYEQY
TRBV15	TRBJ2-3	ATSRRTSSFPRADTQY
TRBV9	TRBJ2-7	ASSVRDRAYEQY
TRBV10-3	TRBJ2-7	AISRDRSNEQY
TRBV7-2	TRBJ1-2	ASSPQSDGSLYGYT
TRBV14	TRBJ2-3	ASSLIAVASTDTQY
TRBV27	TRBJ2-7	ASSFTPSGPLEQY
TRBV9	TRBJ2-5	ASSPRPLRETQY
TRBV6-5	TRBJ1-2	ASSYSSITGQDT
TRBV19	TRBJ2-1	ASKSWGGEQF
TRBV6-5	TRBJ2-2	ASKVDTGELF
TRBV6-5	TRBJ1-1	ASSGLDRGNTEAF
TRBV25-1	TRBJ1-2	ASSNSYGYT
TRBV7-9	TRBJ1-2	ASSLREGYT
TRBV6-5	TRBJ2-5	ASSSGVRETQY
TRBV20-1	TRBJ2-1	SASSYNEQF
TRBV7-9	TRBJ2-7	ASSLPDRGLYEQY
TRBV2	TRBJ1-4	ASSGQDEKLF
TRBV6-1	TRBJ1-1	ASSDKNKISGGFTEAF
TRBV30	TRBJ1-5	AWSDGVGWAMPQH
TRBV5-6	TRBJ2-1	ASSPLAGGPQWNEQF
TRBV10-1	TRBJ2-7	ASSDSTSGTRGEQY
TRBV19	TRBJ2-1	ASSPGTGLRNEQF
TRBV10-3	TRBJ2-3	AISAEGNTQY
TRBV7-9	TRBJ2-7	ASSSDRGSNEQY
TRBV14	TRBJ1-5	ASSPGAGQPQH
TRBV19	TRBJ2-3	ASSPSRGTGVRDTQY
TRBV21-1	TRBJ1-1	ASSGEQGGPKAF
TRBV6-1	TRBJ2-1	ASIGGTYSYNEQF
TRBV7-6	TRBJ2-5	ASTTDPGGRETQY
TRBV7-9	TRBJ2-1	ASSFPQEQF
TRBV10-3	TRBJ2-3	AISTGTSGVTDTQY
TRBV6-5	TRBJ2-2	ASSTGEAGELF
TRBV28	TRBJ2-5	ASSGTGGRKTQY
TRBV5-5	TRBJ2-2	ASSLLDSPNTGELF
TRBV7-2	TRBJ2-5	ASSPQGRETQY
TRBV5-1	TRBJ1-2	ASSLDQSGLGGYT
TRBV19	TRBJ2-1	ASIKQGPYNEQF
TRBV28	TRBJ2-7	ASSLSGEQY
TRBV7-2	TRBJ2-5	ASSLGSVGETQY
TRBV6-6	TRBJ2-5	ASSGSGETQY